This T cell receptor (beta chain) derives from a study of blood T cells in healthy people across ages. With a J-beta primer mix and a sample-barcoded 5' primer, a second PCR ran about 7 to 11 cycles. No fewer than 3 million CDR3-containing paired-end reads came from each sample. Using its own MiXCR run on the 5' RACE reads, TCRdb lists one record per CDR3 protein. This repertoire shows fewer than 650,000 distinct CDR3 sequences, about 28% found once; its top ten account for 3% to 4%. The CDR3 is made up of 18 amino acids. Germline V gene lookup returns CDR1 SGHRS and CDR2 YFSETQ. Each sample had at least 6.5 million PBMCs isolated. Total RNA was isolated from each sample in quantities of at least 6 micrograms. Separately, the same data were catalogued under a study of T cells of mothers and their children. Per that study: The people who donated were a few healthy Caucasian mothers and their six children.

J is TRBJ2-5 and V is TRBV5-1, with 7 positions matching TRBD2. The last part of the DNA fits TRBJ2-1 better; the J call may be wrong. The source is a boy aged 2 to 9 in good health. Source material: blood. The CDR3 here is CASSLKILRGNYYNEQFF. The CDR3 nucleotides are TGCGCCAGCAGCTTGAAGATCTTGCGGGGGAATTATTACAATGAGCAGTTCTTC.